Shown below are 12 T cell receptor beta chains from a single sample sequenced in a study of T cell repertoires in cytomegalovirus infection. TCRdb fed the reads into MiXCR, producing one record per CDR3 protein. The sample has 100,000 or so distinct CDR3 sequences, about 25% seen once; the top ten hold 35% to 50%. The sequenced sample was CD8+ T cells from PBMCs. The receptors here all came from a human donor in good health (CMV status not recorded). Some clones in this sample may be carry-over from other donors' samples.

This clonotype was seen at least ten times. The chain employs TRBV7-2 and TRBJ2-7, with TRBD1 identical over 9 bases. Losses at the gene ends were 5 bases for V and 4 bases for J; bases not matched to a gene: 18. This CDR3 comprises 18 residues. Germline-derived CDR1 and CDR2 are SGHTA and FQGNSA. CDR3 region: CASSKRLLQGAQGYEQYF. The CDR3 DNA reads TGTGCCAGCAGCAAAAGGCTCCTACAGGGGGCGCAAGGGTACGAGCAGTACTTC. Variable domain in full (rest from reference TRBV7-2 and TRBJ2-7): GAGVSQSPSNKVTEKGKDVELRCDPISGHTALYWYRQSLGQGLEFLIYFQGNSAPDKSGLPSDRFSAERTGGSVSTLTIQRTQQEDSAVYLCASSKRLLQGAQGYEQYFGPGTRLTVT.

This clonotype was counted many times. The chain recombines TRBV6-6 with TRBJ1-6; the D is unclear. The V gene lost 7 bases and the J gene lost 8 bases, with 6 bases spanning the gap. Germline CDR1 and CDR2: MNHNY and SVGAGI (reference sequence). CDR3 length: 11 residues. In DNA form, the CDR3 reads TGTGCCAGCACGGCCGATTCACCCCTCCACTTT. Its protein is CASTADSPLHF.

CDR3 in amino acids: CASSQSGGYDEQFF. The DNA for the CDR3 is TGCGCCAGCAGCCAATCTGGAGGGTACGATGAGCAGTTCTTC. V usage is TRBV4-3 and J usage is TRBJ2-1; the D gene is possibly TRBD2 (6 bases). The germline V gene has CDR1 LGHNA and CDR2 YSLEER. The CDR3 has 14 amino acids. V dropped 2 bases and J dropped 8 bases, with 13 bases sitting between them.

This chain joins TRBV7-2 and TRBJ2-3; 8 bases map to TRBD1. V trimming: 6 bases; J trimming: 4 bases; junction bases outside the gene matches: 9. The germline gives CDR1 SGHTA, CDR2 FQGNSA. CDR3 size: 15 residues. The CDR3 is CASSFAGGRADTQYF. DNA of the CDR3: TGTGCCAGCAGTTTTGCAGGGGGCAGGGCAGATACGCAGTATTTT. The full variable domain, rest sourced from reference TRBV7-2 and TRBJ2-3, is GAGVSQSPSNKVTEKGKDVELRCDPISGHTALYWYRQSLGQGLEFLIYFQGNSAPDKSGLPSDRFSAERTGGSVSTLTIQRTQQEDSAVYLCASSFAGGRADTQYFGPGTRLTVL.

This clonotype was counted only a few times. The chain couples TRBV4-3 to TRBJ2-5; 8 nucleotides agree with TRBD1. J gave up 5 bases and V 4 bases, and 6 bases lay outside the gene matches. CDR1 and CDR2 (germline): LGHNA, YSLEER. The CDR3 spans 14 residues. CDR3 protein: CASSPDRAGETQYF. The CDR3 DNA reads TGCGCCAGCAGCCCGGACAGGGCAGGGGAGACCCAGTACTTC.

CDR3: CSVEDPGQGVDTQYF. DNA of the CDR3: TGCAGCGTTGAAGATCCGGGACAGGGGGTAGATACGCAGTATTTT. This sequence joins TRBV29-1 and TRBJ2-3; 11 bases are a match to TRBD1. This CDR3 has 15 residues. Germline-derived CDR1 and CDR2 are SQVTM and ANQGSEA. Trimming cost V 0 bases and J 5 bases; bases outside gene matches: 4.

This clonotype was counted ten times or more. This CDR3 is CASRLQGNEQFF. Written as DNA, the CDR3 is TGTGCCAGCAGACTACAGGGCAATGAGCAGTTCTTC. V is TRBV7-9 and J is TRBJ2-1; D is perhaps TRBD1 (6 bases). Trimming removed 6 bases at V and 6 bases at J, with 9 bases between. In germline, CDR1 is SEHNR, CDR2 FQNEAQ (reference sequence). The CDR3 contains 12 residues.

This clonotype has just a few counts. This chain connects TRBV7-2 to TRBJ1-5, with D perhaps matching TRBD1 (5 bases). V lost 3 bases, J lost 0 bases, and 6 bases lay in between. The CDR3 is 14 amino acids. The germline gives CDR1 SGHTA, CDR2 FQGNSA. The CDR3 spells CASSLTVSNQPQHF. The CDR3 DNA follows: TGTGCCAGCAGCTTGACAGTTAGCAATCAGCCCCAGCATTTT.

This clonotype has only a few counts. This chain links TRBV6-2 or TRBV6-3 with TRBJ2-2, with a tentative D call TRBD1 (6 bases). The CDR3 has 15 residues. Looked up from germline, CDR1 is MNHEY and CDR2 is SVGEGT. V lost 6 bases, J lost 6 bases, and 17 bases lay in between. CDR3 protein: CASREDRIVSGELFF. The CDR3 DNA reads TGTGCCAGCAGAGAGGACAGAATCGTTTCCGGGGAGCTGTTTTTT.

This chain joins TRBV29-1 and TRBJ2-1, with 13 positions matching TRBD2. The CDR3 spans 16 residues. V lost 2 bases and J lost 5; bases outside the gene matches: 6. Germline V lookup: CDR1 SQVTM, CDR2 ANQGSEA. The CDR3 region is CSVETSGRAVNNEQFF. The CDR3 DNA reads as TGCAGCGTTGAAACTAGCGGGAGGGCCGTCAACAATGAGCAGTTCTTC.

The chain is built from TRBV5-6 and TRBJ1-5, with D perhaps matching TRBD1 (6 bases). The CDR3 totals 14 residues. Germline V gene data show CDR1 as SGHDT and CDR2 as YYEEEE. Trimming cost V 3 bases and J 4 bases, with 11 bases left between them. This chain's CDR3 is CASSSTTGNQPQHF. The DNA of the CDR3 is TGTGCCAGCAGCTCGACCACAGGGAATCAGCCCCAGCATTTT. The full variable domain, rest sourced from reference TRBV5-6 and TRBJ1-5, is DAGVTQSPTHLIKTRGQQVTLRCSPKSGHDTVSWYQQALGQGPQFIFQYYEEEERQRGNFPDRFSGHQFPNYSSELNVNALLLGDSALYLCASSSTTGNQPQHFGDGTRLSIL.

This clonotype came up a few times. The CDR3 reads CASSLGVQRGNTGELFF. CDR3 DNA: TGCGCCAGCAGCTTGGGGGTTCAACGAGGGAACACCGGGGAGCTGTTTTTT. The rearrangement uses TRBV5-1 and TRBJ2-2, with D uncertain. Trimming removed 0 bases from V and 1 base from J, with 13 bases in between. The germline V gene encodes CDR1 SGHRS and CDR2 YFSETQ. The CDR3 is 17 residues long.